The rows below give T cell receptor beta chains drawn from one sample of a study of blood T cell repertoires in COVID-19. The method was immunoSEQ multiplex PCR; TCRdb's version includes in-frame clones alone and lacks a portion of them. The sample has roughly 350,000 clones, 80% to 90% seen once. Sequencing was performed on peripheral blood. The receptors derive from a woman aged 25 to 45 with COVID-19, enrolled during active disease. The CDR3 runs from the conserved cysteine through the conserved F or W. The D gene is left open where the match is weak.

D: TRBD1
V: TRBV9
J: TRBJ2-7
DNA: TGTGCCAGCAGCTTTGGACAGGGTGTCGCCTACGAGCAGTACTTC
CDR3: CASSFGQGVAYEQYF

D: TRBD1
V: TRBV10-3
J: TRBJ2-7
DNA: TGTGCCATCAGACAACCTTTGACAGGGTCCTACGAGCAGTACTTC
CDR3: CAIRQPLTGSYEQYF

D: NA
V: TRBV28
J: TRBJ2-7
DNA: TGTGCCAGCAGTTTTCAGGCCACCTCGTACGAGCAGTACTTC
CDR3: CASSFQATSYEQYF

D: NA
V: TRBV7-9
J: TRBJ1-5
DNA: TGTGCCAGCAGCTTATCGACAGGCGGGCAGCCCCAGCATTTT
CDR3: CASSLSTGGQPQHF

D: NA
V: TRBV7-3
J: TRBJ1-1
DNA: TGTGCCAGCAGCTTACAGGTGAACACTGAAGCTTTCTTT
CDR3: CASSLQVNTEAFF

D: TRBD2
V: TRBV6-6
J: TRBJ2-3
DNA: TGTGCCAGCAGTGTGGGACTAGCGGGAGTGGGAGATACGCAGTATTTT
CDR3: CASSVGLAGVGDTQYF

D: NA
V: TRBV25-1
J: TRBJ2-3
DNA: TGTGCCAGCAGTGAGGGGGGTAGCACAGATACGCAGTATTTT
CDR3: CASSEGGSTDTQYF

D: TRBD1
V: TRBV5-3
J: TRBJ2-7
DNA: TGTGCCAGAAGCTTAAAGGGCCCGAGACAGGGAAGGAGGCCCTACGAGCAGTACTTC
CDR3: CARSLKGPRQGRRPYEQYF

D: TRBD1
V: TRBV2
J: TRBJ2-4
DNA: TGTGCCAGCAGTGAGTGGGGACAGGGAAACATTCAGTACTTC
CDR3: CASSEWGQGNIQYF

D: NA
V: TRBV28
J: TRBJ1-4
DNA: TGTGCCAGCCTAAGGGGCGGGGGTGAAAAACTGTTTTTT
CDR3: CASLRGGGEKLFF